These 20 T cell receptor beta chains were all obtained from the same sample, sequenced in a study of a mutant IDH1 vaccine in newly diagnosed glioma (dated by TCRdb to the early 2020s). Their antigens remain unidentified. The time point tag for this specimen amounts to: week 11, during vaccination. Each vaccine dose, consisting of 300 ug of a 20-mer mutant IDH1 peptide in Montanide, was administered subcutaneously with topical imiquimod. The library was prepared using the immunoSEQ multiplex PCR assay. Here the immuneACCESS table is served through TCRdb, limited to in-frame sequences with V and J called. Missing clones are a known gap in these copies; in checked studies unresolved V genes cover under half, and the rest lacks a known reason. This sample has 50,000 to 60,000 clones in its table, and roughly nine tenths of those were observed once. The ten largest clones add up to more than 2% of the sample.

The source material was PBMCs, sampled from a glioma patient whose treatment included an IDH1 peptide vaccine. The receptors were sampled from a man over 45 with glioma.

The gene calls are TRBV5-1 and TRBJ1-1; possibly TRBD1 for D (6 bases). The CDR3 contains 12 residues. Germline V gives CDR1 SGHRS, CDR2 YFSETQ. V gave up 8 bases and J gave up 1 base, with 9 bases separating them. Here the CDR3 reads CASSTGNTEAFF. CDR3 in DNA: TGCGCCAGTTCGACAGGGAACACTGAAGCTTTCTTT.

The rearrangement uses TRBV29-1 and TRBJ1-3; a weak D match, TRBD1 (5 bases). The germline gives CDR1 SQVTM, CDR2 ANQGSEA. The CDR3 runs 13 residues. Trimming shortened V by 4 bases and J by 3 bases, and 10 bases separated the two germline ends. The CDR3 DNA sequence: TGCAGCGTTGCCGGGGGACTTGGAAACACCATATATTTT. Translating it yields CSVAGGLGNTIYF.

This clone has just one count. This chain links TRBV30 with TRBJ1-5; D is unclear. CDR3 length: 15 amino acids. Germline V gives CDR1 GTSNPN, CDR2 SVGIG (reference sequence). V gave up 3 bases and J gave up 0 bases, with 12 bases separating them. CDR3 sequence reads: CAWSERTDSNQPQHF. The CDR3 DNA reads TGTGCCTGGAGCGAGCGGACGGATAGCAATCAGCCCCAGCATTTT.

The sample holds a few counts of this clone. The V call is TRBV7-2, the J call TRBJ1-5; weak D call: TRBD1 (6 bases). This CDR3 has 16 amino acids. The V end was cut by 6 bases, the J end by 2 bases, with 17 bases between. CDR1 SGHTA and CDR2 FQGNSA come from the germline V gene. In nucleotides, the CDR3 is TGTGCCAGCAGTCCGGGGGGGGCAATGTGCAATCAGCCCCAGCATTTT. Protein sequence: CASSPGGAMCNQPQHF.

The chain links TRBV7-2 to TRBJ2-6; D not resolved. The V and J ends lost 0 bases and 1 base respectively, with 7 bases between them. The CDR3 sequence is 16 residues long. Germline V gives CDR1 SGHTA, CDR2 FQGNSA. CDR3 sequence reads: CASSLAELSGANVLTF. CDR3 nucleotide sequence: TGTGCCAGCAGCTTAGCCGAACTATCTGGGGCCAACGTCCTGACTTTC.

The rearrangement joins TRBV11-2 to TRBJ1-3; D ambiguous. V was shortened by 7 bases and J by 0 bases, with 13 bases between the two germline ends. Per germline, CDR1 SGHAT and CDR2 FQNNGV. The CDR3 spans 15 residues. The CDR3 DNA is TGTGCCAGCACAAAAGTGGACCGCTCTGGAAACACCATATATTTT. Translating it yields CASTKVDRSGNTIYF.

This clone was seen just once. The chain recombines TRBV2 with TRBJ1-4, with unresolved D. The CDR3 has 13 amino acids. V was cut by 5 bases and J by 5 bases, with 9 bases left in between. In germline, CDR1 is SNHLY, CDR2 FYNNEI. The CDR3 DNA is TGTGCCAGCAGTTTACGGATGAATGAAAAACTGTTTTTT. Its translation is CASSLRMNEKLFF.

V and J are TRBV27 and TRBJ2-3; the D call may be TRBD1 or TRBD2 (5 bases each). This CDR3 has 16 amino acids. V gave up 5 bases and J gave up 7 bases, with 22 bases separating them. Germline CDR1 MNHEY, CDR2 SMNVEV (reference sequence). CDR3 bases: TGTGCCAGCAGTCCCCTGGGGACGGAGACTCCAAATACGCAGTATTTT. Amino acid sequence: CASSPLGTETPNTQYF.

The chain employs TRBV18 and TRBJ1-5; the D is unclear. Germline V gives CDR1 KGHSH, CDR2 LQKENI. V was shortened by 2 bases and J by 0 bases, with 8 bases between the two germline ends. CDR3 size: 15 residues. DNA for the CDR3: TGTGCCAGCTCACCATCGGGAAATAGCAATCAGCCCCAGCATTTT. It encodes CASSPSGNSNQPQHF.

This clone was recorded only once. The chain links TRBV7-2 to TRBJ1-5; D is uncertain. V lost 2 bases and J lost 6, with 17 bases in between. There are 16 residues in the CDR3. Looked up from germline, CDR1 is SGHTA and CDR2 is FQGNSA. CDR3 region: CASSLSPGGTGQPQHF. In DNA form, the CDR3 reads TGTGCCAGCAGCTTATCCCCCGGAGGTACCGGTCAGCCCCAGCATTTT.

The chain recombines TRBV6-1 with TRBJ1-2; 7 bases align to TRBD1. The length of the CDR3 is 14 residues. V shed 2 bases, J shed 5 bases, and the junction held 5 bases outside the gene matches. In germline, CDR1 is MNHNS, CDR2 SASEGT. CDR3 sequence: CASSEPGTAYGYTF. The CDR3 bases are TGTGCCAGCAGTGAACCCGGGACAGCTTATGGCTACACCTTC.

CDR3 nucleotide sequence: TGTGCCAGCGGGATAGTCGGCACCGGGGAGCTGTTTTTT. This codes for CASGIVGTGELFF. This chain joins TRBV28 and TRBJ2-2; D remains unclear. V lost 8 bases and J lost 4, with 11 bases in between. Germline CDR1 is MDHEN and CDR2 is SYDVKM. This CDR3 region has 13 residues.

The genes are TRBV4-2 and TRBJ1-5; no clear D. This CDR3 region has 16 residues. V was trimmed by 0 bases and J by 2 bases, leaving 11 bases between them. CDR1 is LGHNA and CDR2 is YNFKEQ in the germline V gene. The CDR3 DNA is TGTGCCAGCAGCCAAGAAGTTGGCTCGCGCAATCAGCCCCAGCATTTT. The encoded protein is CASSQEVGSRNQPQHF.

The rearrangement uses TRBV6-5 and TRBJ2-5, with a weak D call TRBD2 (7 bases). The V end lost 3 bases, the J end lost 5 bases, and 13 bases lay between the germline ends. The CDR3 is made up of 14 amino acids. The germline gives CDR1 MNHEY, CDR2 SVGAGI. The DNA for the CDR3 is TGTGCCAGCAGTTATCGGGGGGCGCGGGAGACCCAGTACTTC. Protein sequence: CASSYRGARETQYF.

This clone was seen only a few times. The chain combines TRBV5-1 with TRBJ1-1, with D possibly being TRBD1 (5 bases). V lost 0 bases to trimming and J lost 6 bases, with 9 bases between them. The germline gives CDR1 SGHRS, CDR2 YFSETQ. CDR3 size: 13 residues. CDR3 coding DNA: TGCGCCAGCAGCTTGGTCCGGGGGGCTGAAGCTTTCTTT. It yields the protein CASSLVRGAEAFF.

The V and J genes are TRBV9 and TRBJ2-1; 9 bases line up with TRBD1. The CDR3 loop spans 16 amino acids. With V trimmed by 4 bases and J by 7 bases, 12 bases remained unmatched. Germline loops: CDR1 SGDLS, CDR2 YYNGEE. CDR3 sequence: CASSTTRTGEYNEQFF. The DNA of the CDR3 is TGTGCCAGCAGCACCACCCGGACAGGGGAGTATAATGAGCAGTTCTTC.

The CDR3 sequence: CASSLGNSPEAFF. The CDR3 DNA is TGTGCCAGCAGCTTGGGAAATTCGCCTGAAGCTTTCTTT. The V call is TRBV5-4, the J call TRBJ1-1, with D unresolved. V was trimmed by 0 bases and J by 6 bases, leaving 9 bases between them. Germline CDR1 reads SGHNT; CDR2 reads YYREEE (reference sequence). CDR3 length: 13 amino acids.

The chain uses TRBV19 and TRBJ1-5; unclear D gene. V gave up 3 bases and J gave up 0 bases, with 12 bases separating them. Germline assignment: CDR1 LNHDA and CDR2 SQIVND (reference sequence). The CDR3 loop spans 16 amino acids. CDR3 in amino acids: CASSMRAQYSNQPQHF. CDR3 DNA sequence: TGTGCCAGTAGTATGAGGGCCCAATATAGCAATCAGCCCCAGCATTTT.

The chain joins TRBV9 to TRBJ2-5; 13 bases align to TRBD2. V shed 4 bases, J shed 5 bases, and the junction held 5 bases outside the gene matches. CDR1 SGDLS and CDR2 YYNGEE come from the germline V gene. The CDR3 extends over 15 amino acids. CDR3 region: CASSPGTSGVETQYF. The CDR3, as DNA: TGTGCCAGCAGCCCCGGGACTAGCGGGGTGGAGACCCAGTACTTC.

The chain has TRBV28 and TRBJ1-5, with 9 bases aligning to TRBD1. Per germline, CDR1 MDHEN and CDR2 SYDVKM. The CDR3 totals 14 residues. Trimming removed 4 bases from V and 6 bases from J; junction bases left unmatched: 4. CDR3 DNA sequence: TGTGCCAGCAGTTCTGGGACAGGGAGTCAGCCCCAGCATTTT. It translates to CASSSGTGSQPQHF.